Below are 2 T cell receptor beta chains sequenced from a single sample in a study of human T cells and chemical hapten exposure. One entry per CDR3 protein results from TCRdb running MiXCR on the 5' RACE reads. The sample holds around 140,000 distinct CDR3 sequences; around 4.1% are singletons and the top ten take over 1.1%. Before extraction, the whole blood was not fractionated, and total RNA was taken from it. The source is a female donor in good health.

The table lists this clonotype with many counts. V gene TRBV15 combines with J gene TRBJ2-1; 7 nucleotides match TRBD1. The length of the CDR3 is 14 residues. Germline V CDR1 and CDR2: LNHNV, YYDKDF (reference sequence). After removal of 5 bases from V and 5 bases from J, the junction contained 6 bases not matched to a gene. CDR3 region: CATSGGQPHNEQFF. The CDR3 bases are TGTGCCACCAGCGGGGGACAGCCTCACAATGAGCAGTTCTTC.

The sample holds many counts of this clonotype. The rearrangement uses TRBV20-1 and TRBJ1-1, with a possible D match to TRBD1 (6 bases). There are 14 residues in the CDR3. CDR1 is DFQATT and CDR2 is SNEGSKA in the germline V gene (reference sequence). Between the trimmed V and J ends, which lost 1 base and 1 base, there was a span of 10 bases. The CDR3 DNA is TGCAGTGCTAGAGGCCCGGACAGGAACACTGAAGCTTTCTTT. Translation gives CSARGPDRNTEAFF.